This TCR beta chain originates from a study of T cell responses to AZD1222 COVID-19 vaccine. Profiled with immunoSEQ multiplex PCR; TCRdb holds only in-frame clones, not every one. The repertoire has 65,000 to 95,000 clones, around 80% of them found once; the top ten carry approximately 22%. In this sample, this clone turned up a few times. The V end lost 4 bases, the J end lost 0 bases, and 12 bases lay between the germline ends. The CDR3 runs to 15 residues. Germline assignment: CDR1 WSHSY and CDR2 SAAADI. The sequencing used peripheral blood, collected on day 0 of AZD1222 vaccination. The gene calls are TRBV10-2 and TRBJ1-2; D possibly corresponds to TRBD1 (5 bases). This clonotype originated in an adult in good health. CDR3 sequence reads: CASSVQAGANYGYTF. CDR3 DNA sequence: TGCGCCAGCAGTGTGCAGGCGGGGGCTAACTATGGCTACACCTTC.